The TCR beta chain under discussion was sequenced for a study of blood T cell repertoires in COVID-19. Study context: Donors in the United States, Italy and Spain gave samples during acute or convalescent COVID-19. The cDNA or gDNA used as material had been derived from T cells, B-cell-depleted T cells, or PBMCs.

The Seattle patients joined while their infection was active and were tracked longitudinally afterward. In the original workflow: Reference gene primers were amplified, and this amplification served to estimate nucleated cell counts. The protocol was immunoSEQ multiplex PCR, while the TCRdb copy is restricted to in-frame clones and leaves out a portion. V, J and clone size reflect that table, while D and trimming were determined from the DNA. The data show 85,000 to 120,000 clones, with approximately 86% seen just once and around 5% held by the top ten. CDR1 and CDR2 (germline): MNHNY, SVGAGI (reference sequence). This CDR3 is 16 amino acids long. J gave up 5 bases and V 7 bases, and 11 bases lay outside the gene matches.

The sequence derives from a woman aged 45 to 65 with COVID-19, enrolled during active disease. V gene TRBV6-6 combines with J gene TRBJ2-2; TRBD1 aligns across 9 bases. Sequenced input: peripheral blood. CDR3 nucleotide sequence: TGTGCCAGCACTTCAAGCGGACAGGGGAGAACCGGGGAGCTGTTTTTT. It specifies CASTSSGQGRTGELFF.